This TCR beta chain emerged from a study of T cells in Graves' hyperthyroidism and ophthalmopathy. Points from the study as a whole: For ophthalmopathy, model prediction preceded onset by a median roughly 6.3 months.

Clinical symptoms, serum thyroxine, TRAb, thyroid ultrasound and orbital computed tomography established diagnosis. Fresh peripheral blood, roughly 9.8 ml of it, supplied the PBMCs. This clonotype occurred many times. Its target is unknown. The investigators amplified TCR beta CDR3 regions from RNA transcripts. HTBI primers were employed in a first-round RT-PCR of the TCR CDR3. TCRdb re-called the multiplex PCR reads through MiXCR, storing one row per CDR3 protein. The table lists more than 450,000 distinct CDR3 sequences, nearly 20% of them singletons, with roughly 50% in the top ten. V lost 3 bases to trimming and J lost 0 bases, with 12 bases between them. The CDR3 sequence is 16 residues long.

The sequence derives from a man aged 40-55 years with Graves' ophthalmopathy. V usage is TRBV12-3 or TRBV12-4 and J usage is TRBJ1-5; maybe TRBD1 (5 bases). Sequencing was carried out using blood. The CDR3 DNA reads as TGTGCCAGCAGTTTGGGGGGGAGTCGTAGCAATCAGCCCCAGCATTTT. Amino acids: CASSLGGSRSNQPQHF.